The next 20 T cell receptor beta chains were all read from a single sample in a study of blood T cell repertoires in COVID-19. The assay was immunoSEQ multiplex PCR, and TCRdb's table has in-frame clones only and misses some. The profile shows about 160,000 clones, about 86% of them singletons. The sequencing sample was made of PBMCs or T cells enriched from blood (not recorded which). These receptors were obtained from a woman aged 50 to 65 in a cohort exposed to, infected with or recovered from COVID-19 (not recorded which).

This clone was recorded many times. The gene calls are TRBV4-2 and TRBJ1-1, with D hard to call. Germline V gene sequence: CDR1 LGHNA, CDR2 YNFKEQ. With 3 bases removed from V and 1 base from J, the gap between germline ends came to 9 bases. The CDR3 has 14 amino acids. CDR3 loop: CASSHLIGNTEAFF. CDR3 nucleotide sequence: TGTGCCAGCAGCCATTTAATCGGGAACACTGAAGCTTTCTTT.

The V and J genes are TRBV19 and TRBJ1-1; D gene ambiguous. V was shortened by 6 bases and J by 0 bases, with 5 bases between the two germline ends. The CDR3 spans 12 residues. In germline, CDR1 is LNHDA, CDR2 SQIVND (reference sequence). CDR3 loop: CASSLLNTEAFF. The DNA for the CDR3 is TGTGCCAGTAGCCTATTGAACACTGAAGCTTTCTTT.

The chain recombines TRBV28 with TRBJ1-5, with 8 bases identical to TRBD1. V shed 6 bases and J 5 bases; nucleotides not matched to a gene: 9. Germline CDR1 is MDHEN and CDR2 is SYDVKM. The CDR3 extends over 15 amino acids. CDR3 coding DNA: TGTGCCAGCAGCTTAACATCAGGGGGCGATCAGCCCCAGCATTTT. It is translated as CASSLTSGGDQPQHF.

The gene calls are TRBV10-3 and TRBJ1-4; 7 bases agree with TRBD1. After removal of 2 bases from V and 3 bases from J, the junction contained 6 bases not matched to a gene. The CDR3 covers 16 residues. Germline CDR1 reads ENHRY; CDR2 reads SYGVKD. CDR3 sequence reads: CAISESQGGSNEKLFF. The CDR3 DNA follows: TGTGCCATCAGTGAGAGTCAGGGGGGTTCTAATGAAAAACTGTTTTTT.

The CDR3 DNA reads TGTGCCAGCAGCTTATTCCCTGAGTTACCCCTCCACTTT. Translating gives CASSLFPELPLHF. V usage is TRBV7-9 and J usage is TRBJ1-6; no clear D gene. Trimming left V 2 bases short and J 12 bases short, with 11 bases between. CDR1 is SEHNR, CDR2 FQNEAQ, per germline (reference sequence). The CDR3 totals 13 residues. Based on the CDR3 plus reference TRBV7-9 and TRBJ1-6, the full variable domain is DTGVSQNPRHKITKRGQNVTFRCDPISEHNRLYWYRQTLGQGPEFLTYFQNEAQLEKSRLLSDRFSAERPKGSFSTLEIQRTEQGDSAMYLCASSLFPELPLHFGNGTRLTVT.

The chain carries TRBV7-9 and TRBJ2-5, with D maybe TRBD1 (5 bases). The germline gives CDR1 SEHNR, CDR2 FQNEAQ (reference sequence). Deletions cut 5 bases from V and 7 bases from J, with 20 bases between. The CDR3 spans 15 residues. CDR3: CASSQGTQAGATQYF. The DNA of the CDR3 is TGTGCCAGCAGCCAGGGAACGCAAGCTGGTGCGACCCAGTACTTC.

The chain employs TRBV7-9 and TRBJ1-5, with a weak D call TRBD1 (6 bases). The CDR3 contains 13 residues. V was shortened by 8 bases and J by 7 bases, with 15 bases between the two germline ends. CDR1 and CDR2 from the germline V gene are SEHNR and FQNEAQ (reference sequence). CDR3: CASARGGEQPQHF. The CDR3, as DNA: TGTGCCAGCGCAAGAGGGGGGGAGCAGCCCCAGCATTTT.

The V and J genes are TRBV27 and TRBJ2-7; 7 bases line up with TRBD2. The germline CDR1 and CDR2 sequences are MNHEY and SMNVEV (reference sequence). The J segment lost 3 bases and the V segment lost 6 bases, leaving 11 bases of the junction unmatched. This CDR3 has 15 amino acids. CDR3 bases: TGTGCCAGCAGAGACGCTACGGCGGGGGTCTACGAGCAGTACTTC. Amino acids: CASRDATAGVYEQYF.

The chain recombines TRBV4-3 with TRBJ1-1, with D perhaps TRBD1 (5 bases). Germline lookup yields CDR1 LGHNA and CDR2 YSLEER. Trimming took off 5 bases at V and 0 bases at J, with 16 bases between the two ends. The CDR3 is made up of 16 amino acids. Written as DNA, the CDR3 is TGCGCCAGCAGCAACGATGGGGGGGGGATGAACACTGAAGCTTTCTTT. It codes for CASSNDGGGMNTEAFF.

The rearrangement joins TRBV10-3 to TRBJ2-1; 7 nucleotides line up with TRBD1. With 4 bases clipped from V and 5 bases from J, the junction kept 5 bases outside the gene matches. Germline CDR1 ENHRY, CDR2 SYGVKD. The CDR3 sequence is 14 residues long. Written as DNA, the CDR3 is TGTGCCATCAGTGTCGGACAGGCGAACAATGAGCAGTTCTTC. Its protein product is CAISVGQANNEQFF.

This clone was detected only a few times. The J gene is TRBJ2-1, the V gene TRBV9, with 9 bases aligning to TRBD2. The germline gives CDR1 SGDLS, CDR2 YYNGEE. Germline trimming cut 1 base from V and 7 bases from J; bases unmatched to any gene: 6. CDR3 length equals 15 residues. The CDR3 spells CASSVFGGRANEQFF. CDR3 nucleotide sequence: TGTGCCAGCAGCGTATTCGGCGGGAGGGCAAATGAGCAGTTCTTC.

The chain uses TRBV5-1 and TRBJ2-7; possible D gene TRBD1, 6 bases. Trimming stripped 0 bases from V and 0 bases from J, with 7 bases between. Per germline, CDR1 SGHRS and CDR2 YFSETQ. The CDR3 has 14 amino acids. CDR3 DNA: TGCGCCAGCAGCTTGGAGACAGGCTCCTACGAGCAGTACTTC. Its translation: CASSLETGSYEQYF.

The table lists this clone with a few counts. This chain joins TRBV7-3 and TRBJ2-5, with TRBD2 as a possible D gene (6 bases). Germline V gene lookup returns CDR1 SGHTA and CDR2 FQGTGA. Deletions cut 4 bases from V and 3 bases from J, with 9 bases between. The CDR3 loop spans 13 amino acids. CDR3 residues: CASSSTREETQYF. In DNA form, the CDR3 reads TGTGCCAGCAGCTCGACTAGGGAAGAGACCCAGTACTTC.

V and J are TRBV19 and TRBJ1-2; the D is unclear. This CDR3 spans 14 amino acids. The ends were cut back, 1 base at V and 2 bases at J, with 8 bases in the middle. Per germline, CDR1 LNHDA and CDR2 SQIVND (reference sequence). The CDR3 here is CASSIGGGNYGYTF. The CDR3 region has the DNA TGTGCCAGTAGTATAGGAGGAGGAAACTATGGCTACACCTTC.

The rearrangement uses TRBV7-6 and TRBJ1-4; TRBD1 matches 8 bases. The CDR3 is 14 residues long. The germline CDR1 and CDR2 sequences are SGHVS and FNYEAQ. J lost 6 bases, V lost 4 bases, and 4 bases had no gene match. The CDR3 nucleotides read TGTGCCAGCAGCTGGGGGACAGGTGATGAAAAACTGTTTTTT. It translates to CASSWGTGDEKLFF.

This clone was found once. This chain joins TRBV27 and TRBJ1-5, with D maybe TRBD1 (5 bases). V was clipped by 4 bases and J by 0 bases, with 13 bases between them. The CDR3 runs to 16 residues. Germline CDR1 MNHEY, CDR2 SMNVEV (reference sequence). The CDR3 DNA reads TGTGCCAGCAGTTATGGTGGGGGGTATAGCAATCAGCCCCAGCATTTT. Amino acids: CASSYGGGYSNQPQHF.

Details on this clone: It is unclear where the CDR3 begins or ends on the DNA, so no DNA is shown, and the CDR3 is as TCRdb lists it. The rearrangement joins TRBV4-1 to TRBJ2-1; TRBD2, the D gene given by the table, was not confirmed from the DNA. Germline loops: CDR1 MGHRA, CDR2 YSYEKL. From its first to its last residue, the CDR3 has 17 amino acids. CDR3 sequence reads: CASSQEVGSGSSLIKFF.

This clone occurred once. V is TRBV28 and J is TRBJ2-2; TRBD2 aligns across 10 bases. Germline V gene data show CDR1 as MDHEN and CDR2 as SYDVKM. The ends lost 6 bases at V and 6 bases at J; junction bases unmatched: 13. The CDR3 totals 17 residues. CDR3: CASRQGLALGDSGELFF. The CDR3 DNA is TGTGCCAGCAGACAGGGACTAGCGCTCGGAGACTCCGGGGAGCTGTTTTTT.

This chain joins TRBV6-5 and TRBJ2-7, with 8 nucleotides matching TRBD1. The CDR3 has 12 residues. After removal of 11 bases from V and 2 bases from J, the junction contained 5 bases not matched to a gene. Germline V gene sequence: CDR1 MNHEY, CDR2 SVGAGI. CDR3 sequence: CAAGQDPYEQYF. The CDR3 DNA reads TGTGCCGCGGGACAGGACCCCTACGAGCAGTACTTC.

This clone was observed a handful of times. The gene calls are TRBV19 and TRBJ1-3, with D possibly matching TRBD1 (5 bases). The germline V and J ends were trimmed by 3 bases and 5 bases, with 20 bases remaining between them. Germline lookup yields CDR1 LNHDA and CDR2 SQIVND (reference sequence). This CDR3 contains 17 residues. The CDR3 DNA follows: TGTGCCAGTAGTATTGGCATGGGGCGCTTGCACCGAAACACCATATATTTT. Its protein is CASSIGMGRLHRNTIYF.